The entry below gives a single T cell receptor (beta chain) sequence along with its context. The CDR3 consists of 14 residues. Trimming removed 1 base at V and 4 bases at J, with 11 bases between. The germline CDR1 and CDR2 sequences are MDHEN and SYDVKM. Researchers ran the PCR with 60 Vbeta and 13 Jbeta primers. Generated by immunoSEQ multiplex PCR, the TCRdb table keeps only in-frame clones and is missing some. The table has about 160,000 clones, around 80% seen once. This entry is derived from a study of cytomegalovirus exposure and HLA in healthy donors. This chain links TRBV28 with TRBJ2-7; D perhaps matches TRBD2 (6 bases). Input material: PBMCs. The clonotype originates from a woman younger than 30 in good health and CMV-seronegative. The CDR3 DNA is TGTGCCAGCAGTTTATCCGCGGGGAAGTACGAGCAGTACTTC. Residues: CASSLSAGKYEQYF.